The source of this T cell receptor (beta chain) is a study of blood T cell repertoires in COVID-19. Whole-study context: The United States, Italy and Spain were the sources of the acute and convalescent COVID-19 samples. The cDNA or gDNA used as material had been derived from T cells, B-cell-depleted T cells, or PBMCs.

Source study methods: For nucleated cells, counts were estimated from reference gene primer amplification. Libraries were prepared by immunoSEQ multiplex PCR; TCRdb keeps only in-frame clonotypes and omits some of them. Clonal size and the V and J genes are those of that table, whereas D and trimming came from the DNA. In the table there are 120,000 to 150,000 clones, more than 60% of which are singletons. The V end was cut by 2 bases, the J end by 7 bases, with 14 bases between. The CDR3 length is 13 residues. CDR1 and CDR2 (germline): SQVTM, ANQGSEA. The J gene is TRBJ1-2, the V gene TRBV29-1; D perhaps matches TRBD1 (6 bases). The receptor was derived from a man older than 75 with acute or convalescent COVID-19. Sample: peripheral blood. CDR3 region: CSVESGGASGYTF. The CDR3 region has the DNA TGCAGCGTTGAATCTGGGGGGGCGAGTGGCTACACCTTC.